This TCR beta chain is from a study of CD8 T cells in ankylosing spondylitis. Each CDR3 protein gets one entry after TCRdb re-called the 5' RACE reads with MiXCR. The sample records 200,000 to 250,000 distinct CDR3 sequences, 9.5% to 12% being singletons. Per germline, CDR1 SGHRS and CDR2 YFSETQ. V shed 4 bases and J 0 bases; nucleotides not matched to a gene: 5. The CDR3 contains 15 residues. In this sample, this clonotype turned up many times. The sequenced sample consisted of blood, either unsorted or a sorted T cell fraction (not recorded which). The chain carries TRBV5-1 and TRBJ2-7; 9 bases fit TRBD1. The sequence derives from a male donor with ankylosing spondylitis or in good health (not recorded which). As DNA, the CDR3 is TGCGCCAGCAGCGCCGGACAGGGGATCTCCTACGAGCAGTACTTC. Its translation is CASSAGQGISYEQYF.